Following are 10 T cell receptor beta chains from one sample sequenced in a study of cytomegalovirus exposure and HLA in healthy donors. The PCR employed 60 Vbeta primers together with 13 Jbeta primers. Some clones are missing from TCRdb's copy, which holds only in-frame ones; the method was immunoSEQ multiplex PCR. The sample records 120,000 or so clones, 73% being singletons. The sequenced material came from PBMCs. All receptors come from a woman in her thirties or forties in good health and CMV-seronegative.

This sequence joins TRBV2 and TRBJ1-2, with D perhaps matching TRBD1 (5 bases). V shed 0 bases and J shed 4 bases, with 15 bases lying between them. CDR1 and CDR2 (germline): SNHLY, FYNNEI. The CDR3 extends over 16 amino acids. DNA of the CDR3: TGTGCCAGCAGTGAAGCCTCTGGGGCACCGAGCTATGGCTACACCTTC. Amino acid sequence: CASSEASGAPSYGYTF. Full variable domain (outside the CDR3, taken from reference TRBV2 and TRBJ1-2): EPEVTQTPSHQVTQMGQEVILRCVPISNHLYFYWYRQILGQKVEFLVSFYNNEISEKSEIFDDQFSVERPDGSNFTLKIRSTKLEDSAMYFCASSEASGAPSYGYTFGSGTRLTVV.

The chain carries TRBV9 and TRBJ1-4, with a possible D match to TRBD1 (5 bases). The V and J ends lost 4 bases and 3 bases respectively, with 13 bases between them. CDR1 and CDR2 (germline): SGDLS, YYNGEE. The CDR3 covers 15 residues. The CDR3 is CASSFSGGPNEKLFF. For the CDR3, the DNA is TGTGCCAGCAGCTTCAGCGGGGGACCTAATGAAAAACTGTTTTTT.

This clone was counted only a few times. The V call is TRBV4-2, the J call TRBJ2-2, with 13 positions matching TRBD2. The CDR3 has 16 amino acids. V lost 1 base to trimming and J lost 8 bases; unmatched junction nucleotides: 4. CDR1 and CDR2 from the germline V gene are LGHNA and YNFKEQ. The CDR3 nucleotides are TGTGCCAGCAGCCAAGTAGGACTAGCGGGAGCTGGGGAGCTGTTTTTT. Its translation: CASSQVGLAGAGELFF.

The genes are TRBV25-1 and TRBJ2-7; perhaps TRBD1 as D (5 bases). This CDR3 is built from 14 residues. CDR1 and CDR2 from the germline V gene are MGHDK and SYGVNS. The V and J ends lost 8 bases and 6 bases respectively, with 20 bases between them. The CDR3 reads CASSPMTEAREQYF. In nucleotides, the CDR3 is TGTGCCAGCTCACCGATGACAGAAGCGCGCGAGCAGTACTTC.

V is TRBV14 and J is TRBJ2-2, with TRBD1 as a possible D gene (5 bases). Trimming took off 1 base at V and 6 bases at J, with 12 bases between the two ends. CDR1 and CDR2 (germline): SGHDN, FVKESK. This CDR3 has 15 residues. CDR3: CASSQGSTVAGELFF. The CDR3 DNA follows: TGTGCCAGCAGCCAAGGTTCGACAGTCGCCGGGGAGCTGTTTTTT.

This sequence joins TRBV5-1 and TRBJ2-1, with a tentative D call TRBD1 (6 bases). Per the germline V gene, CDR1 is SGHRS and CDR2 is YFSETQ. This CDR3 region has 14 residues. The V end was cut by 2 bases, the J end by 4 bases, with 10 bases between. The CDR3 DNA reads TGCGCCAGCAGCTTAAGGACAGCGTACAATGAGCAGTTCTTC. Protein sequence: CASSLRTAYNEQFF.

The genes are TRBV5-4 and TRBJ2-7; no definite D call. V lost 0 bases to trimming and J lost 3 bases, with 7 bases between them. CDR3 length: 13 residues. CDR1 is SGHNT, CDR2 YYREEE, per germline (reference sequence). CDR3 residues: CASSLDGVYEQYF. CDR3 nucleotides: TGTGCCAGCAGCTTGGACGGAGTCTACGAGCAGTACTTC. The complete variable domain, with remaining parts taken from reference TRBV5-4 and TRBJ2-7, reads ETGVTQSPTHLIKTRGQQVTLRCSSQSGHNTVSWYQQALGQGPQFIFQYYREEENGRGNFPPRFSGLQFPNYSSELNVNALELDDSALYLCASSLDGVYEQYFGPGTRLTVT.

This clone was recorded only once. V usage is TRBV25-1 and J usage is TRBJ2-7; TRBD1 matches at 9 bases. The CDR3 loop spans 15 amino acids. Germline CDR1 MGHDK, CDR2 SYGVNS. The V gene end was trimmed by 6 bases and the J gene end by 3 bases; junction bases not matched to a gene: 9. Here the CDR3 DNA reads TGTGCCAGCAGGAACACAGGGGGCGCATTCTACGAGCAGTACTTC. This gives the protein CASRNTGGAFYEQYF.

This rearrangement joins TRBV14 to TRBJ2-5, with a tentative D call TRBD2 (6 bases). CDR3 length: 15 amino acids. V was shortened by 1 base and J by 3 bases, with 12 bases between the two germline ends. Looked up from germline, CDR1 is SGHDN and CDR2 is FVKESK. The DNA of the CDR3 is TGTGCCAGCAGCCAAGGGGTATTAGCGGAAGAGACCCAGTACTTC. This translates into CASSQGVLAEETQYF.

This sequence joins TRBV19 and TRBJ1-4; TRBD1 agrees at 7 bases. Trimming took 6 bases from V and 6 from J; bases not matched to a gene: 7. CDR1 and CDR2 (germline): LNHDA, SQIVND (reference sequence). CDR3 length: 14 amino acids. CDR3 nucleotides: TGTGCCAGTAGCTCACAGGGGAAGGATGAAAAACTGTTTTTT. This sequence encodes CASSSQGKDEKLFF.